The T cell receptor (beta chain) under discussion was sequenced for a study of T cell responses to AZD1222 COVID-19 vaccine. Whole-study findings and limits: CD4 TCRs linked to vaccination spanned spike, dominating at 160-218 and 743-854. Spike-specific TCR depth and breadth grew after two AZD1222 doses.

This CDR3 region has 14 residues. Per germline, CDR1 MNHNS and CDR2 SASEGT. Trimming removed 3 bases at V and 4 bases at J, with 10 bases between. Comments on this clone: The antigen remains unidentified.

The method was immunoSEQ multiplex PCR; TCRdb's version includes in-frame clones alone and lacks a portion of them. The sample holds over 150,000 clones, around nine tenths seen once. V and J are TRBV6-1 and TRBJ1-5; no clear D gene. This material consisted of peripheral blood, taken on day 0 of AZD1222 vaccination. The TCR originated in an adult in good health. For the CDR3, the DNA is TGTGCCAGCAGTGAGGTTGGGCTTAATCAGCCCCAGCATTTT. Protein: CASSEVGLNQPQHF.